The 17 T cell receptor beta chains presented below share a single source sample, sequenced in a study of CD8 T cells in Susac syndrome. RNA, at about 0.5 to 1 ug, was reverse transcribed with random hexamers. TCRdb independently ran MiXCR on the immunoSEQ multiplex PCR reads; one entry per CDR3 protein. The sample consists of approximately 150,000 distinct CDR3 sequences, under 97% of them appearing once. The specimen was CD4+ T cells from PBMCs. The origin of the receptors is a human donor with Susac syndrome.

V is TRBV20-1 and J is TRBJ2-4, with unresolved D. V was trimmed by 6 bases and J by 6 bases, leaving 18 bases between them. This CDR3 region has 14 residues. Germline V gene sequence: CDR1 DFQATT, CDR2 SNEGSKA (reference sequence). Written as DNA, the CDR3 is TGCAGTGCCCCAGACGGAACCACTCGAAACATTCAGTACTTC. Translation: CSAPDGTTRNIQYF.

The chain's CDR3 is CASSTSGYSYEQYF. The CDR3 nucleotides are TGTGCCAGCAGCACTTCGGGGTACTCCTACGAGCAGTACTTC. The chain has TRBV9 and TRBJ2-7, with D perhaps TRBD2 (5 bases). Germline V lookup: CDR1 SGDLS, CDR2 YYNGEE. The V gene lost 4 bases and the J gene lost 0 bases, with 11 bases spanning the gap. The CDR3 runs 14 residues.

This clonotype was recorded only once. The V call is TRBV28, the J call TRBJ2-7, with D possibly matching TRBD1 (5 bases). Germline V gives CDR1 MDHEN, CDR2 SYDVKM. The germline V and J ends were trimmed by 3 bases and 12 bases, with 15 bases remaining between them. The CDR3 consists of 12 residues. CDR3 coding DNA: TGTGCCAGCAGTTTGTTGCAGGGTCCTAGGTACTTC. Translation gives CASSLLQGPRYF.

The chain recombines TRBV5-6 with TRBJ1-2; D is uncertain. This CDR3 has 13 residues. CDR1 and CDR2 from the germline V gene are SGHDT and YYEEEE. Trimming removed 3 bases at V and 0 bases at J, with 6 bases between. Here the CDR3 reads CASSSDTNYGYTF. The CDR3 nucleotides are TGTGCCAGCAGCTCCGACACTAACTATGGCTACACCTTC.

The chain combines TRBV12-3 or TRBV12-4 with TRBJ1-6, with D unresolved. Trimming shortened V by 3 bases and J by 0 bases, and 12 bases separated the two germline ends. The CDR3 covers 17 residues. The CDR3: CASSFRHRSSYNSPLHF. The CDR3 nucleotides read TGTGCCAGCAGTTTTCGTCATAGGAGCTCCTATAATTCACCCCTCCACTTT.

This clonotype was counted a few times. This chain joins TRBV10-3 and TRBJ2-7; 7 bases are shared with TRBD2. V lost 5 bases to trimming and J lost 2 bases; unmatched junction nucleotides: 9. This CDR3 contains 15 residues. Germline V lookup: CDR1 ENHRY, CDR2 SYGVKD. The CDR3 region has the DNA TGTGCCATCAGTCCCCGGGCGGGAGCGGCCTACGAGCAGTACTTC. It is translated as CAISPRAGAAYEQYF.

The chain has TRBV5-4 and TRBJ2-5, with D perhaps TRBD1 (5 bases). Trimming shortened V by 6 bases and J by 5 bases, and 17 bases separated the two germline ends. This CDR3 is built from 14 residues. The germline V gene has CDR1 SGHNT and CDR2 YYREEE (reference sequence). The CDR3 protein is CASTPLQGSETQYF. In DNA, the CDR3 is TGTGCCAGCACCCCCCTTCAGGGATCGGAGACCCAGTACTTC.

The chain is built from TRBV29-1 and TRBJ1-2; D not resolved. The V gene's germline CDR1 is SQVTM and CDR2 ANQGSEA. The length of the CDR3 is 12 residues. V was pared by 4 bases and J by 2 bases, with 8 bases between. The CDR3 loop reads CSVGSQNYGYTF. CDR3 DNA: TGCAGCGTTGGATCCCAAAACTATGGCTACACCTTC.

This clonotype appeared once. The chain couples TRBV18 to TRBJ2-7, with D unresolved. The CDR3 runs to 11 residues. The ends were cut back, 5 bases at V and 6 bases at J, with 8 bases in the middle. The germline CDR1 and CDR2 sequences are KGHSH and LQKENI. Here the CDR3 reads CASSSQGEQYF. The CDR3 region has the DNA TGTGCCAGCTCATCCCAAGGCGAGCAGTACTTC.

The chain carries TRBV28 and TRBJ2-1; no definite D call. From germline, CDR1 is MDHEN and CDR2 SYDVKM. This CDR3 region has 13 residues. V lost 1 base, J lost 6 bases, and 7 bases lay in between. CDR3 sequence reads: CASSLSLRNEQFF. Here the CDR3 DNA reads TGTGCCAGCAGTTTATCGCTGCGCAATGAGCAGTTCTTC.

This clonotype came up once. This chain uses TRBV4-1 with TRBJ2-4, with D possibly matching TRBD2 (7 bases). This CDR3 has 17 amino acids. Trimming pared 3 bases from V and 6 bases from J, leaving 21 bases between. Germline V gene data show CDR1 as MGHRA and CDR2 as YSYEKL. The CDR3 DNA follows: TGCGCCAGCAGCCAGGGGCTTCAGGGGACTAAGGGAAACATTCAGTACTTC. This gives the protein CASSQGLQGTKGNIQYF.

The chain employs TRBV20-1 and TRBJ2-1; 10 bases match TRBD2. Germline loops: CDR1 DFQATT, CDR2 SNEGSKA (reference sequence). V was clipped by 5 bases and J by 4 bases; unmatched bases: 5. The CDR3 runs to 14 residues. The CDR3 protein is CSASSGSSYNEQFF. Here the CDR3 DNA reads TGCAGTGCTTCTAGCGGGAGCTCTTACAATGAGCAGTTCTTC.

The chain carries TRBV29-1 and TRBJ1-1, with unresolved D. The CDR3 has 11 amino acids. Per the germline V gene, CDR1 is SQVTM and CDR2 is ANQGSEA. Trimming took off 4 bases at V and 7 bases at J, with 10 bases between the two ends. CDR3 DNA: TGCAGCGTTGCATTACCAGGTGAAGCTTTCTTT. Amino acids: CSVALPGEAFF. Looking up the rest from reference TRBV29-1 and TRBJ1-1 gives the full variable domain: SAVISQKPSRDICQRGTSLTIQCQVDSQVTMMFWYRQQPGQSLTLIATANQGSEATYESGFVIDKFPISRPNLTFSTLTVSNMSPEDSSIYLCSVALPGEAFFGQGTRLTVV.

The chain joins TRBV20-1 to TRBJ1-5, with 8 positions matching TRBD1. The CDR3 is made up of 14 amino acids. Germline values: CDR1 DFQATT, CDR2 SNEGSKA (reference sequence). Trimming took 3 bases from V and 5 from J; bases not matched to a gene: 6. The CDR3 DNA follows: TGCAGTGCTAGCGCAGGACAGGGATATCAGCCCCAGCATTTT. This gives the protein CSASAGQGYQPQHF.

The rearrangement uses TRBV20-1 and TRBJ2-6; D gene unclear. The CDR3 is 15 amino acids. The ends were cut back, 0 bases at V and 2 bases at J, with 8 bases in the middle. The V gene's germline CDR1 is DFQATT and CDR2 SNEGSKA (reference sequence). The CDR3 region has the DNA TGCAGTGCTAGAGAGGCCTCGCCTGGGGCCAACGTCCTGACTTTC. This translates into CSAREASPGANVLTF.

On this clonotype itself: It is unclear where the CDR3 begins or ends on the DNA, so no DNA is shown, and the CDR3 is as TCRdb lists it. V gene TRBV4-1 combines with J gene TRBJ1-2; the listed D gene, TRBD1, was not tested against the DNA. The germline CDR1 and CDR2 sequences are MGHRA and YSYEKL. The CDR3 contains 16 residues when both ends are counted. The CDR3 loop reads CASSQDSGQGPYGYTF.

This chain uses TRBV29-1 with TRBJ2-5; 8 positions match TRBD1. J lost 5 bases, V lost 1 base, and 9 bases had no gene match. Germline assignment: CDR1 SQVTM and CDR2 ANQGSEA. This CDR3 spans 15 amino acids. The CDR3 here is CSVEARTGSGETQYF. CDR3 DNA sequence: TGCAGCGTTGAAGCCAGGACAGGGTCTGGGGAGACCCAGTACTTC. Together with reference TRBV29-1 and TRBJ2-5, the CDR3 gives the full variable domain: SAVISQKPSRDICQRGTSLTIQCQVDSQVTMMFWYRQQPGQSLTLIATANQGSEATYESGFVIDKFPISRPNLTFSTLTVSNMSPEDSSIYLCSVEARTGSGETQYFGPGTRLLVL.